The rows below give T cell receptor beta chains drawn from one sample of a study of blood T cell repertoires in COVID-19. Produced via immunoSEQ multiplex PCR; TCRdb's table is partial and in-frame only. The data show tens of thousands of clones, with 80% seen just once and over 5.5% held by the top ten. Sequenced sample: peripheral blood. These receptors all stem from a man in his sixties with active or convalescent COVID-19. CDR3s include the opening cysteine and the closing phenylalanine or tryptophan.

v_gene	j_gene	CDR3aa
TRBV18	TRBJ1-2	CASSPLEVDRGSNYGYTF
TRBV6-2/TRBV6-3	TRBJ1-6	CASSPTTGGNSPLHF
TRBV19	TRBJ2-3	CASSVGSWAGDTQYF
TRBV5-1	TRBJ2-2	CASSLVGLAGAPGELFF
TRBV18	TRBJ1-2	CASSPISDTNYGYTF
TRBV2	TRBJ2-3	CASNSGLAGGTDTQYF
TRBV29-1	TRBJ2-3	CSVDEQQGLDTQYF
TRBV5-1	TRBJ2-2	CASSSQGYTGELFF
TRBV14	TRBJ1-4	CASSYNRGREKLFF
TRBV5-4	TRBJ2-1	CASSPRGAQDNEQFF
TRBV19	TRBJ2-7	CASSMGTRTGNEQYF
TRBV9	TRBJ1-2	CASSAEWGDSNYGYTF
TRBV5-6	TRBJ2-5	CASSLGLAGAQETQYF
TRBV30	TRBJ2-7	CAWEPGTGAYEQYF
TRBV7-2	TRBJ1-5	CASSLVGQGNQPQHF
TRBV7-2	TRBJ1-2	CASSSPGTGDYGYTF
TRBV28	TRBJ1-1	CASSSGDMNTEAFF
TRBV10-3	TRBJ1-2	CAISEGGTNNYGYTF
TRBV19	TRBJ1-1	CASSRTGNMNTEAFF
TRBV6-6	TRBJ2-3	CASSPSLVSGENTDTQYF
TRBV6-6	TRBJ2-3	CASVTGYTDTQYF
TRBV27	TRBJ1-2	CASSLQGNYGYTF
TRBV18	TRBJ1-1	CASSPNTGGTEAFF
TRBV6-6	TRBJ2-3	CASRYPGSTDTQYF
TRBV15	TRBJ1-3	CATSSKGVGSGNTIYF
TRBV6-1	TRBJ1-5	CASSEPDGAISPQHF
TRBV5-4	TRBJ2-5	CASSSTSGGAETQYF
TRBV2	TRBJ2-5	CASSPEAQETQYF
TRBV6-6	TRBJ2-7	CASRWTELYEQYF
TRBV28	TRBJ2-1	CASMPGGRGNEQFF
TRBV29-1	TRBJ1-5	CSVAWGVNQPQHF
TRBV5-3	TRBJ1-5	CARSLRWGGRCNQPQHF
TRBV10-1	TRBJ1-2	CASSPGQFYGYTF
TRBV9	TRBJ1-4	CASSPNPGTNEKLFF
TRBV24-1	TRBJ2-1	CATSDPGTSGINEQFF
TRBV5-6	TRBJ1-2	CASSPEPTGQKYGYTF
TRBV4-1	TRBJ2-7	CASSQTGQRAGEQYF
TRBV7-3	TRBJ1-1	CASSLTANTEAFF
TRBV6-2/TRBV6-3	TRBJ2-7	CASSKSGTGGYEQYF
TRBV7-8	TRBJ1-2	CASSPTGNYGYTF
TRBV7-2	TRBJ2-5	CASSRTSGPETQYF
TRBV18	TRBJ1-1	CASSPGMNTEAFF
TRBV5-8	TRBJ1-4	CASSHGQQATNEKLFF
TRBV3-1/TRBV3-2	TRBJ2-1	CASSHRTSGGYNEQFF
TRBV6-6	TRBJ2-2	CASSTRRGTGELFF
TRBV19	TRBJ1-1	CASSKAGTEAFF